This TCR beta chain was identified in a study of human T cells and chemical hapten exposure. About the research overall: Epicutaneous patch tests delivered 0.01% DPC to the upper back, with evaluation at 6 days. Patients, chiefly female, had alopecia areata, totalis or universalis. Small volume differences among pooled libraries mainly caused per-sample TCR yield variation.

Germline CDR1 reads SGHDT; CDR2 reads YYEEEE. The V end was cut by 1 base, the J end by 2 bases, with 1 base between. The CDR3 is 11 residues long. Noted time point: pre-sensitization, week 0. Indicated treatment: therapeutic diphenylcyclopropenone sensitization with weekly scalp DPC. The study used a library that attached unique molecular identifiers to individual cDNA molecules. TCRdb called the RACE reads again in MiXCR, with one record for every CDR3 protein. The sample has about 89,000 distinct CDR3 sequences, 10% to 12% seen once; the top ten hold about 3%. This sample comprised whole blood, obtained in connection with sensitization to the hapten diphenylcyclopropenone (DPC). The chain combines TRBV5-6 with TRBJ2-7; no clear D gene. The TCR comes from an older woman with alopecia areata. Some clones in this sample may be carry-over from other donors' samples. The CDR3 region is CASSLTYEQYF. CDR3 in DNA: TGTGCCAGCAGCTTGACCTACGAGCAGTACTTC.